This record concerns one T cell receptor (beta chain) sequence. Cells designated naive CD8 were CD45RO-negative and were positively selected for CCR7, with terminally differentiated effector memory CD45RA+ cells excluded. These data come from a study of shared clonotypes between healthy human individuals. Germline V lookup: CDR1 SGHDN, CDR2 FVKESK. The CDR3 totals 23 residues. The V and J ends lost 3 bases and 5 bases respectively, with 40 bases between them. The method was immunoSEQ multiplex PCR; TCRdb's version includes in-frame clones alone and lacks a portion of them. Among 760,000 or so clones listed, 95% to 97% were seen once.

This rearrangement joins TRBV14 to TRBJ1-1, with D maybe TRBD1 (5 bases). This receptor was obtained from a young man in good health. The sequenced sample was naive CD8+ T cells sorted from blood. The CDR3 loop is CASSHPDTLSAASDGGDGTEAFF. The CDR3 nucleotides read TGTGCCAGCAGCCACCCCGATACACTGTCCGCGGCCTCGGATGGGGGAGATGGAACTGAAGCTTTCTTT.